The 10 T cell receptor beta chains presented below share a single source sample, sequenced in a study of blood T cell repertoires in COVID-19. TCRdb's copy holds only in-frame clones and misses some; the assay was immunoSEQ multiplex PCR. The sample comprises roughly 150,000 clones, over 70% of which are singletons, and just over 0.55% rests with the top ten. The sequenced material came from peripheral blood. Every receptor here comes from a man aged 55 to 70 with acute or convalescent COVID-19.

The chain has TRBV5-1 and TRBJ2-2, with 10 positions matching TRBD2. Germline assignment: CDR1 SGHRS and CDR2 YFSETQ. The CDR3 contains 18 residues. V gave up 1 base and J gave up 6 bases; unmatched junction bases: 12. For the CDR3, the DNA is TGCGCCAGCAGCTTGATCCTAGCGGGAGTGTCTGGAGCCGGGGAGCTGTTTTTT. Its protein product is CASSLILAGVSGAGELFF.

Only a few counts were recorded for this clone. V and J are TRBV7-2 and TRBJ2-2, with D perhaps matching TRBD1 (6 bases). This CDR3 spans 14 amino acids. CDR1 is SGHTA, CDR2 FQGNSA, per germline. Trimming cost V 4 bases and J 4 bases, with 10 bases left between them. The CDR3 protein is CASSSGQTTGELFF. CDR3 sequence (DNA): TGTGCCAGCAGCTCAGGACAGACCACCGGGGAGCTGTTTTTT. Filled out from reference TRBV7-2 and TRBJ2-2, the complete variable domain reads GAGVSQSPSNKVTEKGKDVELRCDPISGHTALYWYRQSLGQGLEFLIYFQGNSAPDKSGLPSDRFSAERTGGSVSTLTIQRTQQEDSAVYLCASSSGQTTGELFFGEGSRLTVL.

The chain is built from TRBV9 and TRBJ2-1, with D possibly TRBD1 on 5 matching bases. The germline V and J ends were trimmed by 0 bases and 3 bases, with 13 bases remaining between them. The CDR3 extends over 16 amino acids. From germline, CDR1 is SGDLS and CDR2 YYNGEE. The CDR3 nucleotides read TGTGCCAGCAGCGTAGCGTCAGTTAGGGGCTACAATGAGCAGTTCTTC. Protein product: CASSVASVRGYNEQFF.

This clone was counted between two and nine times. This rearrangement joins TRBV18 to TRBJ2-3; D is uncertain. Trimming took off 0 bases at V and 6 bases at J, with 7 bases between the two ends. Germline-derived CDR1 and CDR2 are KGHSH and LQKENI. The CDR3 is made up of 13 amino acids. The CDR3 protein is CASSPPSWDTQYF. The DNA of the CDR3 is TGTGCCAGCTCACCACCAAGCTGGGATACGCAGTATTTT.

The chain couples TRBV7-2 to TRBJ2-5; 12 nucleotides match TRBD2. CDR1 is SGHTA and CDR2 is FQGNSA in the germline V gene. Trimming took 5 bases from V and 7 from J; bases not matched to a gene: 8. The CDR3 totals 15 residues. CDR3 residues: CASSLGLAGRGTQYF. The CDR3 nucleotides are TGTGCCAGCAGCCTCGGACTAGCGGGACGGGGGACCCAGTACTTC.

CDR3 coding DNA: TGTGCCAGCAGTGTGGGACAGGGATCATCCACCGGGGAGCTGTTTTTT. Translated, it gives CASSVGQGSSTGELFF. This rearrangement joins TRBV6-4 to TRBJ2-2, with 9 bases matching TRBD1. This CDR3 contains 16 residues. With V trimmed by 4 bases and J by 4 bases, 7 bases remained unmatched. Germline loops: CDR1 MRHNA, CDR2 SNTAGT.

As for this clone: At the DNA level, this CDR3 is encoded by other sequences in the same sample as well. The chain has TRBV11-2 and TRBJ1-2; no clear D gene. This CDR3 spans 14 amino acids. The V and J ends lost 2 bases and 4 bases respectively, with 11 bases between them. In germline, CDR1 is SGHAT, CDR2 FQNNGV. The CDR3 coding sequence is TGTGCCAGCAGCTTAAGCGGCCCTTCCTATGGCTACACCTTC. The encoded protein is CASSLSGPSYGYTF.

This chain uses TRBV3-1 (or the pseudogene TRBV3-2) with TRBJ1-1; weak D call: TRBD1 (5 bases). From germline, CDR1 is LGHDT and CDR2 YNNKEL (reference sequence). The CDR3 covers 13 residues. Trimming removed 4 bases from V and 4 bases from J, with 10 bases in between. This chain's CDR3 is CASSPQGFTEAFF. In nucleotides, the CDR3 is TGTGCCAGCAGCCCGCAGGGTTTCACTGAAGCTTTCTTT.

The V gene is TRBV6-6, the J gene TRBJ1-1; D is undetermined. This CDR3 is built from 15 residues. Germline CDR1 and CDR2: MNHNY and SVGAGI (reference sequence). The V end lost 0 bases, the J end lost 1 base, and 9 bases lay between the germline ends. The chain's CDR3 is CASSYSINGNTEAFF. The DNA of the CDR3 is TGTGCCAGCAGTTACTCGATTAACGGGAACACTGAAGCTTTCTTT.

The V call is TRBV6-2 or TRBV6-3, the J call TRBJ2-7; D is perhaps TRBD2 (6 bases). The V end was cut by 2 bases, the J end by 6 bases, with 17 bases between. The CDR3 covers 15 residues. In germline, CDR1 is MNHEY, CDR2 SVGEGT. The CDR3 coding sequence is TGTGCCAGCAGTTACCCCCACAGCGGGCCCCCCGAGCAGTACTTC. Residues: CASSYPHSGPPEQYF.